This TCR beta chain was sequenced during a study of cytomegalovirus exposure and HLA in healthy donors. Across the study: Counted in an early data release were tens of millions of unique TCRs from HLA-typed donors.

Both 60 Vbeta primers and 13 Jbeta primers went into the PCR. Libraries were prepared by immunoSEQ multiplex PCR; TCRdb keeps only in-frame clonotypes and omits some of them. The profile shows around 120,000 clones, about two thirds of them singletons. V lost 6 bases and J 10 bases, leaving 15 bases between the germline ends. Germline-derived CDR1 and CDR2 are SEHNR and FQNEAQ (reference sequence). The CDR3 runs to 12 residues. The TCR was taken from a human donor in good health. Sample: PBMCs. J is TRBJ1-1 and V is TRBV7-9; no firm D call. CDR3 protein: CASSQMGRSAFF. The CDR3 nucleotides are TGTGCCAGCAGTCAAATGGGGAGGTCAGCTTTCTTT.